A single sample gave rise to the 22 T cell receptor beta chains below, sequenced in a study of blood T cell repertoires in COVID-19. The method was immunoSEQ multiplex PCR; TCRdb's version includes in-frame clones alone and lacks a portion of them. The repertoire has under 300,000 clones, roughly 84% of them found once; the top ten carry 1.4%. Material: peripheral blood. The source of these receptors is a woman in her 40s who had recovered from COVID-19.

This sequence joins TRBV29-1 and TRBJ2-5; TRBD2 agrees at 7 bases. The CDR3 covers 15 residues. Germline loops: CDR1 SQVTM, CDR2 ANQGSEA. V trimming: 4 bases; J trimming: 7 bases; junction bases outside the gene matches: 15. In DNA form, the CDR3 reads TGCAGCGTTGCGGTGCGCGGGGGTCTCGGAGGGACCCAGTACTTC. Translated: CSVAVRGGLGGTQYF.

This chain uses TRBV11-1 with TRBJ1-1; 12 nucleotides line up with TRBD1. This CDR3 is built from 15 residues. Germline assignment: CDR1 SGHAT and CDR2 FQDESV (reference sequence). V was pared by 5 bases and J by 9 bases, with 10 bases of the junction left unmatched. In DNA, the CDR3 is TGTGCCAGCAGCGGAAAGAGCCGGGACAGGGGGCAAGCTTTCTTT. Its protein product is CASSGKSRDRGQAFF.

The chain couples TRBV11-1 to TRBJ2-7; TRBD1 agrees at 9 bases. J was trimmed by 4 bases and V by 5 bases; bases with no gene match: 9. Per germline, CDR1 SGHAT and CDR2 FQDESV (reference sequence). This CDR3 region has 15 residues. The CDR3 nucleotides read TGTGCCAGCAGCCCGTGGGACAGGGCCGGGTACGAGCAGTACTTC. It yields the protein CASSPWDRAGYEQYF.

The gene calls are TRBV6-5 and TRBJ2-2; perhaps TRBD1 as D (5 bases). Germline values: CDR1 MNHEY, CDR2 SVGAGI. The CDR3 contains 13 residues. The ends were cut back, 6 bases at V and 5 bases at J, with 10 bases in the middle. CDR3 DNA sequence: TGTGCCAGCAGGAGACAGACGACCGGGGAGCTGTTTTTT. Translating it yields CASRRQTTGELFF.

This clone was seen a single time. V and J are TRBV27 and TRBJ1-1, with 7 bases aligning to TRBD1. The trim removed 2 bases at V and 8 bases at J, leaving 5 bases unmatched. CDR1 MNHEY and CDR2 SMNVEV come from the germline V gene (reference sequence). The CDR3 is 13 amino acids. CDR3 protein: CASSLRTGEEAFF. As DNA, the CDR3 is TGTGCCAGCAGTTTACGGACAGGAGAAGAAGCTTTCTTT.

This clone was seen only a few times. The chain is built from TRBV4-3 and TRBJ1-4; 9 bases line up with TRBD1. There are 16 residues in the CDR3. J gave up 8 bases and V 4 bases, and 11 bases lay outside the gene matches. Germline V lookup: CDR1 LGHNA, CDR2 YSLEER. The CDR3 DNA sequence: TGCGCCAGCAGCCCAACAACCGGGACAGGGAACGAAAAACTGTTTTTT. The encoded protein is CASSPTTGTGNEKLFF.

The rearrangement links TRBV21-1 to TRBJ1-2. TRBV21-1 is reported as a pseudogene. The CDR3 consists of 17 residues. In DNA, the CDR3 is TGTGCCAGCAGCAAAACTACGGGGGGGGCCAGGGACTATGGCTACACCTTC. This translates into CASSKTTGGARDYGYTF.

This clone was found many times. The gene calls are TRBV25-1 and TRBJ2-1; D not resolved. The CDR3 is 13 amino acids. V was clipped by 1 base and J by 7 bases, with 8 bases between them. Germline V gene sequence: CDR1 MGHDK, CDR2 SYGVNS. This chain's CDR3 is CASSEWSGNEQFF. CDR3 coding DNA: TGTGCCAGCAGTGAATGGTCCGGGAATGAGCAGTTCTTC.

The J gene is TRBJ2-7, the V gene TRBV28; 9 nucleotides match TRBD1. Trimming took 6 bases from V and 4 from J; bases not matched to a gene: 10. The CDR3 contains 15 residues. The germline gives CDR1 MDHEN, CDR2 SYDVKM. CDR3 sequence (DNA): TGTGCCAGCAGCCCGGGGACAGGGCAACTATACGAGCAGTACTTC. Translating gives CASSPGTGQLYEQYF.

The rearrangement joins TRBV6-5 to TRBJ1-2, with D possibly matching TRBD1 (6 bases). The CDR3 totals 14 residues. Trimming stripped 7 bases from V and 8 bases from J, with 20 bases between. Per germline, CDR1 MNHEY and CDR2 SVGAGI. The CDR3 reads CASNLLGGARGYTF. The CDR3 region has the DNA TGTGCCAGCAACCTCTTGGGGGGGGCACGAGGCTACACCTTC.

This chain's CDR3 is CASSLGQDEKLFF. CDR3 nucleotide sequence: TGTGCCAGCAGTTTAGGACAGGATGAAAAACTGTTTTTT. J is TRBJ1-4 and V is TRBV28, with 7 positions matching TRBD1. This CDR3 contains 13 residues. The V gene's germline CDR1 is MDHEN and CDR2 SYDVKM. Unmatched junction bases numbered 0, after V lost 2 bases and J lost 6 bases.

Only one count was recorded for this clone. The chain combines TRBV7-2 with TRBJ2-7, with D unclear. CDR3 size: 15 residues. Germline V gives CDR1 SGHTA, CDR2 FQGNSA. V was trimmed by 1 base and J by 2 bases, leaving 12 bases between them. DNA for the CDR3: TGTGCCAGCAGCTTAGAGCGCAACGTCGCCTACGAGCAGTACTTC. This gives the protein CASSLERNVAYEQYF.

The chain is built from TRBV21-1 and TRBJ1-2. TRBV21-1 is shown as a pseudogene. CDR3 length: 14 amino acids. CDR3 coding DNA: TGTGCCAGCAGCAAGAGGTTCGGGGGCTATGGCTACACCTTC. This sequence encodes CASSKRFGGYGYTF.

The V gene is TRBV10-1, the J gene TRBJ2-7; TRBD2 matches at 9 bases. From germline, CDR1 is WNHNN and CDR2 SYGVQD (reference sequence). V lost 9 bases to trimming and J lost 3 bases; unmatched junction nucleotides: 9. This CDR3 comprises 14 residues. CDR3 in amino acids: CARRREGRSYEQYF. As DNA, the CDR3 is TGCGCCAGGCGGCGGGAGGGTAGAAGCTACGAGCAGTACTTC.

This clone was recorded a few times. The chain employs TRBV10-2 and TRBJ1-6; D call uncertain. The germline V gene has CDR1 WSHSY and CDR2 SAAADI. V was pared by 6 bases and J by 8 bases, with 14 bases between. CDR3 length equals 14 residues. The CDR3 sequence is CASRTRKADSPLHF. The CDR3 DNA reads TGCGCCAGCAGGACGAGGAAGGCTGATTCACCCCTCCACTTT.

This chain joins TRBV5-1 and TRBJ2-3; a weak D match, TRBD1 (6 bases). The CDR3 is 15 residues long. The germline V gene has CDR1 SGHRS and CDR2 YFSETQ. Trimming removed 7 bases at V and 3 bases at J, with 18 bases between. This CDR3 is CASFQIPGATDTQYF. CDR3 coding DNA: TGCGCCAGCTTTCAAATCCCAGGGGCGACAGATACGCAGTATTTT.

The CDR3 spells CASSLSQARATNEKLFF. In DNA, the CDR3 is TGTGCCAGCAGCTTATCGCAGGCACGCGCAACTAATGAAAAACTGTTTTTT. V gene TRBV7-2 combines with J gene TRBJ1-4; D uncertain. Germline V gives CDR1 SGHTA, CDR2 FQGNSA. This CDR3 region has 17 residues. V lost 2 bases, J lost 0 bases, and 13 bases lay in between.

V gene TRBV11-2 combines with J gene TRBJ2-5; possibly TRBD2 for D (8 bases). Deletions cut 2 bases from V and 4 bases from J, with 20 bases between. CDR3 length: 17 amino acids. Germline assignment: CDR1 SGHAT and CDR2 FQNNGV. The CDR3: CASSLSGGSGVGETQYF. In DNA form, the CDR3 reads TGTGCCAGCAGCTTATCAGGGGGTAGCGGGGTTGGAGAGACCCAGTACTTC.

A single count supports this clone. The CDR3 DNA follows: TGTGCCAGTAGTATCCCGCAGTCACCTCCGGGAGAAAAACTGTTTTTT. Translation gives CASSIPQSPPGEKLFF. The chain links TRBV19 to TRBJ1-4; D ambiguous. V lost 3 bases to trimming and J lost 8 bases, with 19 bases between them. The CDR3 consists of 16 residues. Germline V gives CDR1 LNHDA, CDR2 SQIVND (reference sequence).

The chain is built from TRBV4-3 and TRBJ1-5; D unclear. V dropped 5 bases and J dropped 0 bases, with 11 bases sitting between them. CDR3 length equals 15 residues. CDR1 and CDR2 (germline): LGHNA, YSLEER. The CDR3 bases are TGCGCCAGCAGCGGGAGACATTATAGCAATCAGCCCCAGCATTTT. This translates into CASSGRHYSNQPQHF.

The gene calls are TRBV7-2 and TRBJ2-3, with D tentatively TRBD2 (6 bases). Germline-derived CDR1 and CDR2 are SGHTA and FQGNSA. There are 16 residues in the CDR3. Trimming stripped 4 bases from V and 6 bases from J, with 20 bases between. In DNA form, the CDR3 reads TGTGCCAGCAGCTGGGGCCGGGACTCCCAAGTTGATACGCAGTATTTT. Translating gives CASSWGRDSQVDTQYF.

This clone was picked up one time. The V call is TRBV2, the J call TRBJ2-4, with unresolved D. CDR3 length equals 15 residues. Germline CDR1 is SNHLY and CDR2 is FYNNEI. The V gene lost 2 bases and the J gene lost 1 base, with 9 bases spanning the gap. The DNA for the CDR3 is TGTGCCAGCAGTGAACGCCTCGCGGCCAAAAACATTCAGTACTTC. Translation: CASSERLAAKNIQYF.